One T cell receptor beta chain is described in this entry. The data were taken from a study of blood T cell repertoires in COVID-19. On the study more broadly: The samples span acute and convalescent COVID-19 from the United States, Italy and Spain. T cells, B-cell-depleted T cells, or PBMCs provided the cDNA or gDNA that served as material.

TCRdb keeps only in-frame clones here, not all; method: immunoSEQ multiplex PCR. The profile shows about 160,000 clones, approximately 84% of them singletons. The V and J ends lost 3 bases and 10 bases respectively, with 13 bases between them. This CDR3 spans 14 amino acids. Germline V lookup: CDR1 SNHLY, CDR2 FYNNEI. The V gene is TRBV2, the J gene TRBJ1-6, with D possibly matching TRBD1 (6 bases). This receptor was taken from a man aged 35 to 55 with acute or convalescent COVID-19. The sequenced sample was peripheral blood. CDR3 DNA sequence: TGTGCCAGCAGTGACTACAGGGATAGCTCACCCCTCCACTTT. It translates to CASSDYRDSSPLHF.